This entry concerns a single TCR beta chain. Its antigen remains unknown. UMI-tagged 5'RACE template switching yielded the TCR beta cDNA. TCRdb derives one entry per CDR3 protein from the 5' RACE reads, leaving out DNA. The sample shows about 380,000 distinct CDR3 sequences, and around 5.3% sits with its ten largest clones. The sample is drawn from a study of T cells expressing NK-cell markers. General study points: These clonotypes additionally ranked first within the CD3+CD56-NKG2C+ fraction of a handful of donors.

CDR1 and CDR2 (germline): DFQATT, SNEGSKA (reference sequence). The CDR3 covers 14 residues. The chain has TRBV20-1 and TRBJ2-7; TCRdb outputs TRBD2, but without DNA this stays unchecked. The sequence came from a man aged 18 to 70 in good health. Source material: blood T cells: a sorted CD56 or NKG2C T cell subset, CD4+ or CD8+ T cells, or bulk PBMC T cells (not recorded which). CDR3 region: CSAPRTSGGYEQYF.